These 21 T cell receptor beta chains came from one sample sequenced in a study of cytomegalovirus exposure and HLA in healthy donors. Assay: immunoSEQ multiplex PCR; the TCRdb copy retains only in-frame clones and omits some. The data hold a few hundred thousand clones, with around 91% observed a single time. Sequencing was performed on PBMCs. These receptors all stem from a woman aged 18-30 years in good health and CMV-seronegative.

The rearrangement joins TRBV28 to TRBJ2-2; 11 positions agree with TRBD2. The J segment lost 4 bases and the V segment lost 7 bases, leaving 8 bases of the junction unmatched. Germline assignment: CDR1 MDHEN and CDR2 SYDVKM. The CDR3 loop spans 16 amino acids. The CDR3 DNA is TGTGCCAGCACCCCCTGGGGACTAGCGGCCACCGGGGAGCTGTTTTTT. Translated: CASTPWGLAATGELFF.

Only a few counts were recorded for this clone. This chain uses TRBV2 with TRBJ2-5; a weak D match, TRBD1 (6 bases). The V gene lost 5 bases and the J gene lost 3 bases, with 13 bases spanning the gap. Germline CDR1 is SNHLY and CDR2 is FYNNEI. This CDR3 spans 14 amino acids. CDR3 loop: CASSSQRGKETQYF. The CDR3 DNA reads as TGTGCCAGCAGTAGCCAAAGGGGGAAAGAGACCCAGTACTTC.

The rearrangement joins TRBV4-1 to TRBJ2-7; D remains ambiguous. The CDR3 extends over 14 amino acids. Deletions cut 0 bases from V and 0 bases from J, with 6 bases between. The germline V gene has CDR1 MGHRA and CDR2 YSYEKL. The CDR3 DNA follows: TGCGCCAGCAGCCAAGATGTCGGCTCCTACGAGCAGTACTTC. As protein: CASSQDVGSYEQYF.

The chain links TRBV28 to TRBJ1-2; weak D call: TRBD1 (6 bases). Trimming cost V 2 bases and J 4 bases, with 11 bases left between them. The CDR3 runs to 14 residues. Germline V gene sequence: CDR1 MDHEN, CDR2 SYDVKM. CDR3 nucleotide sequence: TGTGCCAGCAGTTTAGACAGGTATAGCTATGGCTACACCTTC. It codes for CASSLDRYSYGYTF.

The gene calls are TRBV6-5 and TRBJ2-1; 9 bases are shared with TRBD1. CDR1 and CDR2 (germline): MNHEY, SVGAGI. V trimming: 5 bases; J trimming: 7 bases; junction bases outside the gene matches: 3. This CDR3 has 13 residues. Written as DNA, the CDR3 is TGTGCCAGCAGTCGGGACAGGGAAAATGAGCAGTTCTTC. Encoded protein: CASSRDRENEQFF.

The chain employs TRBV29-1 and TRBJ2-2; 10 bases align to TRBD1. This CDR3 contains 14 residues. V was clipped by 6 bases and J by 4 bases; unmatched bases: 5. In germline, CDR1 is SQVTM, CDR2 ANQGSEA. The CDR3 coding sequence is TGCAGCGTCGACAGGGGGCGCGGCACCGGGGAGCTGTTTTTT. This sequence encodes CSVDRGRGTGELFF.

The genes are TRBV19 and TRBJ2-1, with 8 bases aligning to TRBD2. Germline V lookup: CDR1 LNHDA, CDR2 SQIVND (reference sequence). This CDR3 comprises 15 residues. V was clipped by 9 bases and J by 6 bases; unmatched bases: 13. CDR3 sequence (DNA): TGTGCCAGCAGTTCAGGTAGCGGGGTGGTCAATGAGCAGTTCTTC. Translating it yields CASSSGSGVVNEQFF.

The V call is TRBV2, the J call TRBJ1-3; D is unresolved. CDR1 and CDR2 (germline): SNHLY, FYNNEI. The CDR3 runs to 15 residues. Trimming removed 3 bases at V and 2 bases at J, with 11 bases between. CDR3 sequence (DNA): TGTGCCAGCAGTGATATGAGCCTAACTGGAAACACCATATATTTT. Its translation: CASSDMSLTGNTIYF.

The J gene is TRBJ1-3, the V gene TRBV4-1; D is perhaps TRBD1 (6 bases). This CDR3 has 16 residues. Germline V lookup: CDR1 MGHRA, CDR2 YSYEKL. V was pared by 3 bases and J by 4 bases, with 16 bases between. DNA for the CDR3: TGCGCCAGCAGCCATCCGACAGGCAATGTAGGAAACACCATATATTTT. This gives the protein CASSHPTGNVGNTIYF.

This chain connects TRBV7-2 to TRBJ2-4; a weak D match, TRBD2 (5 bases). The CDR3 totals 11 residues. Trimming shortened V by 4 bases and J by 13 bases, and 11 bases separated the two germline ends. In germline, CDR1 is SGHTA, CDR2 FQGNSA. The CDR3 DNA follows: TGTGCCAGCAGCTCAGGAGGTGTCCAGTACTTC. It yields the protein CASSSGGVQYF.

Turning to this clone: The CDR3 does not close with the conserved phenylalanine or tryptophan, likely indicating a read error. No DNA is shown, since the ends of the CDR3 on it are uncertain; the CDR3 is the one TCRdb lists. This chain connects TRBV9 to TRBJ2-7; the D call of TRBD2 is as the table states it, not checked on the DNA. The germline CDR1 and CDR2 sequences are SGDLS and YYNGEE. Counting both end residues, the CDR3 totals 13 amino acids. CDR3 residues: CASSTGGNSVPPS.

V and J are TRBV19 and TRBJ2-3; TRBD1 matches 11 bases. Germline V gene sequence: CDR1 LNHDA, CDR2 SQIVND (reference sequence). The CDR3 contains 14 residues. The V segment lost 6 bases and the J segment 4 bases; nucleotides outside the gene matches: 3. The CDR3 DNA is TGTGCCAGTAGCGGACAGGGGGCGTCAGATACGCAGTATTTT. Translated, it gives CASSGQGASDTQYF.

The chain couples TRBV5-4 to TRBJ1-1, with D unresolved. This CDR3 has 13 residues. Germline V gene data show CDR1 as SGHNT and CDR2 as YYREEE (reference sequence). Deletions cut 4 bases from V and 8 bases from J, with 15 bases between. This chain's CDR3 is CASSKFLLKEAFF. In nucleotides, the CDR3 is TGTGCCAGCAGCAAGTTCCTACTGAAAGAAGCTTTCTTT.

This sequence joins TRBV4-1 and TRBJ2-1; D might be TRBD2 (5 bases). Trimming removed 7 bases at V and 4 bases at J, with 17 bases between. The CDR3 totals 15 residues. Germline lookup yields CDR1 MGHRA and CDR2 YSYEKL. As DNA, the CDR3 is TGCGCCAGCACCCGCACGGGGTCTGAATACAATGAGCAGTTCTTC. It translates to CASTRTGSEYNEQFF.

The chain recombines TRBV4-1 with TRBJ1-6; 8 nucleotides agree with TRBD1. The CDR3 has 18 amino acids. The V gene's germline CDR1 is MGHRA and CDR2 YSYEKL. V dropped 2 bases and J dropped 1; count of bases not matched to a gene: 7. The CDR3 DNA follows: TGCGCCAGCAGCCAAAGCGGACAGGGTGTATCCTATAATTCACCCCTCCACTTT. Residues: CASSQSGQGVSYNSPLHF.

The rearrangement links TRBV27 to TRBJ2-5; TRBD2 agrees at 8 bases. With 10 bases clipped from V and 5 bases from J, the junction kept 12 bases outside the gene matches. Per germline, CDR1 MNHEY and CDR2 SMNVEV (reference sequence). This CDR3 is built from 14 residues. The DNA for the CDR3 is TGTGCCACCGCCCAGACTAGCGCGGGGGAGACCCAGTACTTC. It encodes CATAQTSAGETQYF.

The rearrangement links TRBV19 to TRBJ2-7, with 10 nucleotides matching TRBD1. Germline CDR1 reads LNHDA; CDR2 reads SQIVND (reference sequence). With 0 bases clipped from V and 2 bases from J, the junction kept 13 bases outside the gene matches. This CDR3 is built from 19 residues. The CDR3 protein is CASSIDGFAGTGATYEQYF. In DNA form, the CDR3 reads TGTGCCAGTAGTATAGATGGGTTTGCCGGGACAGGGGCGACCTACGAGCAGTACTTC.

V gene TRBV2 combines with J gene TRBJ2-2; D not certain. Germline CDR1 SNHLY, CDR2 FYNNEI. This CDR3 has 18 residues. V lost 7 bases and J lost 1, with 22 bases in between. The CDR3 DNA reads TGTGCCAGCATCCCTCGTGCGTGGGCCCAACGGAACACCGGGGAGCTGTTTTTT. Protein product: CASIPRAWAQRNTGELFF.

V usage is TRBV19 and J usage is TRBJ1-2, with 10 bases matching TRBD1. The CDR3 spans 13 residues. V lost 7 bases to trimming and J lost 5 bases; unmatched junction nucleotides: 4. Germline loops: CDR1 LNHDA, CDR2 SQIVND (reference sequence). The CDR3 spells CASTGTGVYGYTF. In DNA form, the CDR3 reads TGTGCCAGTACTGGGACAGGGGTATATGGCTACACCTTC.

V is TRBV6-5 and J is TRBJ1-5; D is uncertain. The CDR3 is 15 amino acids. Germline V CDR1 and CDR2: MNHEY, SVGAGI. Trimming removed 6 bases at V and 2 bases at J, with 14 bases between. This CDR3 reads CASRTRRWGNQPQHF. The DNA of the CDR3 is TGTGCCAGCAGGACAAGGAGGTGGGGCAATCAGCCCCAGCATTTT.

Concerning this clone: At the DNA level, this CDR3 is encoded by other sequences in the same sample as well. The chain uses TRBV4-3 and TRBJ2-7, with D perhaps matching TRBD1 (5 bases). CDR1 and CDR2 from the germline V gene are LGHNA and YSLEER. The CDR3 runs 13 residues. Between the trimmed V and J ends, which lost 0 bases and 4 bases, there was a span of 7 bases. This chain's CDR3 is CASSQDRAYEQYF. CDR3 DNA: TGCGCCAGCAGCCAAGACAGGGCTTACGAGCAGTACTTC.